This TCR beta chain appears in the sequencing data of a study of blood T cells in healthy people across ages. Study context: Template switching captured about one barcoded beta molecule per two T cells.

Study-wide results and limits: Across the age range, TCR beta diversity per million T cells fell in a roughly linear way.

There were healthy Caucasian individuals from Russia, aged about 6 to 100, serving as donors. In each sample, at least 6 million PBMCs were isolated. Concerning this clonotype: Its specificity is unknown.

The V segment lost 5 bases and the J segment 7 bases; nucleotides outside the gene matches: 13. Germline V gene data show CDR1 as MGHRA and CDR2 as YSYEKL. The CDR3 sequence is 16 residues long. Using a J-beta primer mix together with a sample-barcoded 5' primer, a second PCR was run for roughly 6 to 11 cycles. TCRdb re-derived calls from the 5' RACE reads in MiXCR, one entry per CDR3 protein. The sample contains over a million distinct CDR3 sequences, around 45% of which appear only once. Sequenced sample: blood. This chain uses TRBV4-1 with TRBJ1-2; 10 bases match TRBD1. This TCR came from a woman in her fifties or sixties in good health. In DNA, the CDR3 is TGCGCCAGCAGCTCAGAGCCAGGACAGGGGGTTAGTGGCTACACCTTC. The encoded protein is CASSSEPGQGVSGYTF.